Following are 21 T cell receptor beta chains from one sample sequenced in a study of shared clonotypes between healthy human individuals (dated by TCRdb to about 2020). Library creation used the immunoSEQ multiplex PCR assay. The table comes from immuneACCESS by way of TCRdb, which keeps in-frame sequences with V and J called. Part of the clones is missing from these tables; in studies checked, under half for an unresolved V gene and the rest for unknown reasons. The sample table records under 1,900,000 clones; approximately 98.5% of these occur just once. Under 0.45% of the sample is in the top ten clones. The sequenced material came from naive CD4+ T cells sorted from blood. The cell subset or site label, read with the paper, signifies: CD45RA+ positively selected. Receptor source: a man aged 25 to 40 in good health.

The rearrangement joins TRBV18 to TRBJ2-1; D call uncertain. Germline CDR1 KGHSH, CDR2 LQKENI. V was cut by 5 bases and J by 0 bases, with 14 bases left in between. CDR3 length equals 16 residues. Here the CDR3 DNA reads TGTGCCAGCTCAGACGACTGGGGTTTCTCCTACAATGAGCAGTTCTTC. Its translation is CASSDDWGFSYNEQFF.

This chain joins TRBV28 and TRBJ1-4; 9 bases are shared with TRBD1. Germline V gives CDR1 MDHEN, CDR2 SYDVKM. There are 13 residues in the CDR3. V lost 11 bases and J lost 7; bases outside the gene matches: 8. In nucleotides, the CDR3 is TGTGCCTGCACAGGGGGCGGGAGTGAAAAACTGTTTTTT. Protein: CACTGGGSEKLFF. Drawing the rest from reference TRBV28 and TRBJ1-4, the complete variable domain is DVKVTQSSRYLVKRTGEKVFLECVQDMDHENMFWYRQDPGLGLRLIYFSYDVKMKEKGDIPEGYSVSREKKERFSLILESASTNQTSMYLCACTGGGSEKLFFGSGTQLSVL.

Notes on this clone: A read error may produce the germline difference seen at one junction end. V usage is TRBV6-1 and J usage is TRBJ1-4; tentative D call: TRBD1 (6 bases). Germline V gene lookup returns CDR1 MNHNS and CDR2 SASEGT. There are 14 residues in the CDR3. DNA for the CDR3: TGTGCCAGCAGCGCCGGGACACCTAACAGCCCGTCAGAATTT. It yields the protein CASSAGTPNSPSEF.

J is TRBJ1-1 and V is TRBV7-9, with 7 nucleotides matching TRBD1. Per the germline V gene, CDR1 is SEHNR and CDR2 is FQNEAQ (reference sequence). The V gene end was trimmed by 3 bases and the J gene end by 2 bases; junction bases not matched to a gene: 6. The length of the CDR3 is 15 residues. This chain's CDR3 is CASSFGQADNTEAFF. The CDR3 DNA follows: TGTGCCAGCAGCTTCGGACAGGCCGACAACACTGAAGCTTTCTTT.

The V call is TRBV5-1, the J call TRBJ2-1; unclear D gene. The germline V gene has CDR1 SGHRS and CDR2 YFSETQ. The CDR3 runs to 16 residues. Trimming stripped 1 base from V and 4 bases from J, with 15 bases between. The CDR3 sequence: CASSLLPSGEYNEQFF. In DNA, the CDR3 is TGCGCCAGCAGCTTGTTACCTTCGGGCGAATACAATGAGCAGTTCTTC.

The chain couples TRBV15 to TRBJ2-7; no firm D call. Trimming cost V 0 bases and J 12 bases, with 15 bases left between them. There are 13 residues in the CDR3. Per germline, CDR1 LNHNV and CDR2 YYDKDF (reference sequence). CDR3 region: CATSRDFVPPGYF. The CDR3 DNA reads as TGTGCCACCAGCAGAGATTTTGTGCCCCCGGGGTACTTC.

CDR3 in DNA: TGTGCCAGCAGCTCGGGGACAGGGGCGGTTCACAATGAGCAGTTCTTC. The encoded protein is CASSSGTGAVHNEQFF. This rearrangement joins TRBV7-8 to TRBJ2-1, with TRBD1 matching 10 bases. Germline V gene data show CDR1 as SGHVS and CDR2 as FQNEAQ. The CDR3 consists of 16 residues. The V segment lost 4 bases and the J segment 5 bases; nucleotides outside the gene matches: 8. Full variable domain (remainder filled in from reference TRBV7-8 and TRBJ2-1): GAGVSQSPRYKVAKRGQDVALRCDPISGHVSLFWYQQALGQGPEFLTYFQNEAQLDKSGLPSDRFFAERPEGSVSTLKIQRTQQEDSAVYLCASSSGTGAVHNEQFFGPGTRLTVL.

The chain couples TRBV11-3 to TRBJ2-2; 11 nucleotides match TRBD2. V shed 5 bases, J shed 2 bases, and the junction held 4 bases outside the gene matches. This CDR3 is 16 amino acids long. The V gene's germline CDR1 is SGHNT and CDR2 YENEEA. The DNA for the CDR3 is TGTGCCAGCAGCCCCGGGACTAGCGGTAACACCGGGGAGCTGTTTTTT. Encoded protein: CASSPGTSGNTGELFF.

The rearrangement joins TRBV5-1 to TRBJ1-4, with 7 nucleotides matching TRBD1. This CDR3 comprises 15 residues. V trimming: 4 bases; J trimming: 8 bases; junction bases outside the gene matches: 11. Germline V gene sequence: CDR1 SGHRS, CDR2 YFSETQ. This CDR3 is CASSPRGTEIEKLFF. The CDR3 nucleotides read TGCGCCAGCAGCCCCCGCGGGACAGAAATAGAAAAACTGTTTTTT. The entire variable domain, with the rest obtained from reference TRBV5-1 and TRBJ1-4, is as follows: KAGVTQTPRYLIKTRGQQVTLSCSPISGHRSVSWYQQTPGQGLQFLFEYFSETQRNKGNFPGRFSGRQFSNSRSEMNVSTLELGDSALYLCASSPRGTEIEKLFFGSGTQLSVL.

As concerns this clone: Other DNA sequences in the same sample also yield this CDR3. This rearrangement joins TRBV6-5 to TRBJ1-1, with D unclear. V lost 0 bases and J lost 0, with 5 bases in between. Germline assignment: CDR1 MNHEY and CDR2 SVGAGI. The CDR3 has 14 amino acids. The CDR3 loop reads CASSYSRVNTEAFF. The DNA of the CDR3 is TGTGCCAGCAGTTACTCTAGAGTGAACACTGAAGCTTTCTTT.

This chain connects TRBV11-2 to TRBJ1-3, with 10 bases lining up with TRBD1. This CDR3 contains 19 residues. The V gene end was trimmed by 5 bases and the J gene end by 4 bases; junction bases not matched to a gene: 17. The germline V gene encodes CDR1 SGHAT and CDR2 FQNNGV. The CDR3 is CASSTHAAGTGVTGNTIYF. As DNA, the CDR3 is TGTGCCAGCAGCACCCACGCGGCCGGGACAGGGGTGACCGGAAACACCATATATTTT.

A word on this clone: The same CDR3 arises from other DNA sequences in this sample as well. Here the CDR3 reads CASSLPGNEQFF. The CDR3 DNA reads TGCGCCAGCAGCCTTCCGGGCAATGAGCAGTTCTTC. The chain is built from TRBV5-1 and TRBJ2-1, with no clear D. The germline V gene encodes CDR1 SGHRS and CDR2 YFSETQ. This CDR3 is 12 amino acids long. With 4 bases removed from V and 6 bases from J, the gap between germline ends came to 8 bases.

This clone was seen a single time. V is TRBV19 and J is TRBJ1-1; no reliable D call. The CDR3 totals 16 residues. V lost 3 bases and J lost 0, with 14 bases in between. CDR1 is LNHDA, CDR2 SQIVND, per germline (reference sequence). In DNA form, the CDR3 reads TGTGCCAGTAGTATGGGGTTGTCGCACATGAACACTGAAGCTTTCTTT. Translated, it gives CASSMGLSHMNTEAFF.

The rearrangement joins TRBV11-2 to TRBJ2-7; 7 nucleotides align to TRBD1. Germline-derived CDR1 and CDR2 are SGHAT and FQNNGV. The junction had 15 bases not matched to a gene; V was cut back by 1 base and J by 3 bases. The CDR3 runs 18 residues. The CDR3 coding sequence is TGTGCCAGCAGCTTAGGCCCGCCGGGACAGACGGTACACTACGAGCAGTACTTC. Amino acids: CASSLGPPGQTVHYEQYF.

The chain employs TRBV9 and TRBJ1-1, with no clear D. Trimming took off 0 bases at V and 1 base at J, with 10 bases between the two ends. Per germline, CDR1 SGDLS and CDR2 YYNGEE. The CDR3 has 15 amino acids. The CDR3 nucleotides are TGTGCCAGCAGCGTAGAACCCATCGAGAACACTGAAGCTTTCTTT. The encoded protein is CASSVEPIENTEAFF.

This rearrangement joins TRBV28 to TRBJ2-7; the D gene is possibly TRBD2 (6 bases). The V end was cut by 8 bases, the J end by 4 bases, with 12 bases between. The CDR3 is made up of 12 amino acids. The germline gives CDR1 MDHEN, CDR2 SYDVKM. The CDR3 sequence is CASGRTLYEQYF. CDR3 sequence (DNA): TGTGCCAGCGGGAGGACTCTATACGAGCAGTACTTC.

J is TRBJ2-5 and V is TRBV5-1; no reliable D call. The CDR3 covers 15 residues. Looked up from germline, CDR1 is SGHRS and CDR2 is YFSETQ. V was shortened by 1 base and J by 4 bases, with 14 bases between the two germline ends. This chain's CDR3 is CASSLSPRSRETQYF. The CDR3 DNA follows: TGCGCCAGCAGCTTGTCCCCGCGGAGTCGAGAGACCCAGTACTTC.

The chain is built from TRBV19 and TRBJ2-7; weak D call: TRBD2 (5 bases). This CDR3 is 13 amino acids long. Trimming took 0 bases from V and 4 from J, leaving 7 bases between them. CDR1 and CDR2 from the germline V gene are LNHDA and SQIVND (reference sequence). CDR3 amino acids: CASSIDPGYEQYF. CDR3 in DNA: TGTGCCAGTAGTATAGATCCGGGATACGAGCAGTACTTC.

This sequence joins TRBV6-6 and TRBJ1-4, with D hard to call. This CDR3 contains 13 residues. CDR1 and CDR2 from the germline V gene are MNHNY and SVGAGI (reference sequence). V lost 6 bases, J lost 7 bases, and 12 bases lay in between. This CDR3 reads CASRRLMGEKLFF. The CDR3 nucleotides read TGTGCCAGCAGGCGGCTAATGGGTGAAAAACTGTTTTTT.

The chain joins TRBV28 to TRBJ1-1; 7 bases align to TRBD1. CDR1 is MDHEN and CDR2 is SYDVKM in the germline V gene. After removal of 3 bases from V and 5 bases from J, the junction contained 6 bases not matched to a gene. The CDR3 covers 14 residues. The CDR3 nucleotides are TGTGCCAGCAGTTTCAACAGGGGTGGAACTGAAGCTTTCTTT. Residues: CASSFNRGGTEAFF. The full variable domain, its missing parts supplied by reference TRBV28 and TRBJ1-1, is DVKVTQSSRYLVKRTGEKVFLECVQDMDHENMFWYRQDPGLGLRLIYFSYDVKMKEKGDIPEGYSVSREKKERFSLILESASTNQTSMYLCASSFNRGGTEAFFGQGTRLTVV.

The chain links TRBV27 to TRBJ2-7; 7 bases map to TRBD2. The CDR3 is made up of 13 amino acids. Germline V lookup: CDR1 MNHEY, CDR2 SMNVEV (reference sequence). Trimming at V came to 6 bases and at J to 5 bases, leaving 7 bases not matched to a gene. CDR3 protein: CASSMRELNEQYF. In DNA, the CDR3 is TGTGCCAGCAGCATGCGGGAGCTTAACGAGCAGTACTTC.